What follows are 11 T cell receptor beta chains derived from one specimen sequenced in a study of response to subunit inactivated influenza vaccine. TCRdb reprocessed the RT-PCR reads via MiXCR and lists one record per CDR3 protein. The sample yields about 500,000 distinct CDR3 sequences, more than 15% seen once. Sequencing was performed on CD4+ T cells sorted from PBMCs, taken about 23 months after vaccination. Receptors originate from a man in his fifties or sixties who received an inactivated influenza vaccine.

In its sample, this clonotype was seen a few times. This CDR3 is CASSNGQGGNYEQYF. The CDR3 DNA sequence: TGCGCCAGCAGTAACGGACAGGGGGGCAACTACGAGCAGTACTTC. The V and J genes are TRBV5-1 and TRBJ2-7; 10 nucleotides agree with TRBD1. This CDR3 has 15 residues. J gave up 3 bases and V 5 bases, and 8 bases lay outside the gene matches. Germline V gives CDR1 SGHRS, CDR2 YFSETQ. Combining the CDR3 with reference TRBV5-1 and TRBJ2-7 gives the whole variable domain KAGVTQTPRYLIKTRGQQVTLSCSPISGHRSVSWYQQTPGQGLQFLFEYFSETQRNKGNFPGRFSGRQFSNSRSEMNVSTLELGDSALYLCASSNGQGGNYEQYFGPGTRLTVT.

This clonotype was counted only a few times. The CDR3 DNA sequence: TGTGCCAGCAGTCTGGGACAGCCTCACCCTCAGTTCTTC. Amino acid sequence: CASSLGQPHPQFF. This chain connects TRBV6-2 or TRBV6-3 to TRBJ2-1, with 7 positions matching TRBD1. The junction had 11 bases not matched to a gene; V was cut back by 5 bases and J by 13 bases. The germline gives CDR1 MNHEY, CDR2 SVGEGT. The CDR3 extends over 13 amino acids.

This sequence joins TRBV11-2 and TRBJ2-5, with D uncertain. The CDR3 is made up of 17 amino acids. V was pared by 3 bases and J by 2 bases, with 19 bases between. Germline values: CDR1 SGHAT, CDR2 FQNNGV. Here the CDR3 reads CASSFTTGYFAQETQYF. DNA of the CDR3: TGTGCCAGCAGCTTTACTACCGGGTATTTCGCTCAAGAGACCCAGTACTTC.

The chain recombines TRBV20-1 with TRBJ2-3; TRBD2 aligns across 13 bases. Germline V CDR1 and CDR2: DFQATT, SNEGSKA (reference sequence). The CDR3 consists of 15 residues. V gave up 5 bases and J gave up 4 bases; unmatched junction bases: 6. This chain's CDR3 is CSAASGTSGADTQYF. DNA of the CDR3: TGCAGTGCTGCGTCCGGGACTAGCGGGGCAGATACGCAGTATTTT.

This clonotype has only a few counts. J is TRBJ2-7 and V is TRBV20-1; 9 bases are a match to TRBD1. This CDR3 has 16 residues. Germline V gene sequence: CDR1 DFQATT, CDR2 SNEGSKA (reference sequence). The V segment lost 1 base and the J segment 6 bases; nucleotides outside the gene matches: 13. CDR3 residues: CSARVMGGQGLSEQYF. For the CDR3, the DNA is TGCAGTGCTAGAGTAATGGGGGGACAGGGCTTGAGCGAGCAGTACTTC.

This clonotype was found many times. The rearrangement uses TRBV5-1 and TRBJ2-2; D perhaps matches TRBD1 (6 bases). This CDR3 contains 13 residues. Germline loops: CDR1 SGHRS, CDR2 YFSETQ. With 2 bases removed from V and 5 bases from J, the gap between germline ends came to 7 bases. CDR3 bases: TGCGCCAGCAGCTTCCAGGGGACCGGGGAGCTGTTTTTT. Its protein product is CASSFQGTGELFF.

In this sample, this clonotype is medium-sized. In DNA, the CDR3 is TGTGCCAGCAGTTTACTTATCCAAGAGACCCAGTACTTC. Protein sequence: CASSLLIQETQYF. V usage is TRBV12-3 or TRBV12-4 and J usage is TRBJ2-5, with D uncertain. Trimming left V 2 bases short and J 1 base short, with 5 bases between. CDR3 size: 13 residues.

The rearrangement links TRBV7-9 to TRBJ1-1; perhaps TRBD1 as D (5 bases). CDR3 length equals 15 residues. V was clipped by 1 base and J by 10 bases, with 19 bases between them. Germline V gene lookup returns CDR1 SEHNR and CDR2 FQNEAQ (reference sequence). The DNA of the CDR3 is TGTGCCAGCAGCTTAGAAAACTCCGGGACTGGTGGAGCTTTCTTT. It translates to CASSLENSGTGGAFF.

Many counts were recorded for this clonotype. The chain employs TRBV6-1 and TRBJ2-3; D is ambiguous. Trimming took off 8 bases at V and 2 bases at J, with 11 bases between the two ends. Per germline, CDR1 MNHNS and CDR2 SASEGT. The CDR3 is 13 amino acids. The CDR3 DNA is TGTGCCAGCCCCGGACCAGCCACAGATACGCAGTATTTT. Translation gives CASPGPATDTQYF.

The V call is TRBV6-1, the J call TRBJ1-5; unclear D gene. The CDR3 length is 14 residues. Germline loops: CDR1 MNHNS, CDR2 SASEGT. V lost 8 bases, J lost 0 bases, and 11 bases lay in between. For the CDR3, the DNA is TGTGCCAGCGCAGCCGAAATTAGCAATCAGCCCCAGCATTTT. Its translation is CASAAEISNQPQHF.

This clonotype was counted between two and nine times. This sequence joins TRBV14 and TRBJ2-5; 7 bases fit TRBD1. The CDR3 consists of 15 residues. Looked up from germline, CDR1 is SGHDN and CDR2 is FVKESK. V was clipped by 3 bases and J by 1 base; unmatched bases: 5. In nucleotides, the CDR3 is TGTGCCAGCAGCCATCGACAGGGTTTCCAAGAGACCCAGTACTTC. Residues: CASSHRQGFQETQYF.